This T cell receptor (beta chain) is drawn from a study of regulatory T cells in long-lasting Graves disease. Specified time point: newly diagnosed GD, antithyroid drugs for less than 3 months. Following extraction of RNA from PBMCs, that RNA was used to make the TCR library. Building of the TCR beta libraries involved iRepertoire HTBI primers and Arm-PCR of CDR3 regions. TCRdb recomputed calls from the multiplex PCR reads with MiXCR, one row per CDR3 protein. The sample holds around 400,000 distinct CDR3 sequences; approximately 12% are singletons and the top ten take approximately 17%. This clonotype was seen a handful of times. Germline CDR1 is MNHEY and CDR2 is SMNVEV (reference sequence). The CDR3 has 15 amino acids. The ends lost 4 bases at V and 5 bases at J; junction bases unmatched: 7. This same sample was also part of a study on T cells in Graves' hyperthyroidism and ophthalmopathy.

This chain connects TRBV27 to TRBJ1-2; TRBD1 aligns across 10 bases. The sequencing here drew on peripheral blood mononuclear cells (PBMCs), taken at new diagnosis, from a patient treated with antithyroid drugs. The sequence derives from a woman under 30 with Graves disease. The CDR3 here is CASSSGQGFVYGYTF. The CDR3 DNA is TGTGCCAGCAGTTCGGGACAGGGGTTTGTTTATGGCTACACCTTC.